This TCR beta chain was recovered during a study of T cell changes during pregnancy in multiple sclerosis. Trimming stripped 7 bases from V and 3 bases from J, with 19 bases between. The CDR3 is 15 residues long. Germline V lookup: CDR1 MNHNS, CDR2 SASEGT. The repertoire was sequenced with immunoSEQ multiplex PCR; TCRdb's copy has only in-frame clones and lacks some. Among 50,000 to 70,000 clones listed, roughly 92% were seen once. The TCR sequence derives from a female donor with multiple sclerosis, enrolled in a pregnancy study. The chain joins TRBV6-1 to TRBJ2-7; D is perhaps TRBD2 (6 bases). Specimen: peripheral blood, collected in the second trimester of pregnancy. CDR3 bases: TGTGCCAGCATCCCCGGCGGGGTGGGTCGCTACGAGCAGTACTTC. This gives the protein CASIPGGVGRYEQYF.